Presented here are 10 T cell receptor beta chains from one specimen sequenced in a study of blood T cell repertoires in COVID-19. TCRdb keeps only in-frame clones here, not all; method: immunoSEQ multiplex PCR. The sample lists a few hundred thousand clones; 75% to 90% were seen once. What was sequenced was peripheral blood. The origin of the receptors is a woman in her late teens or twenties with acute or convalescent COVID-19.

The chain employs TRBV24-1 and TRBJ2-3; 11 bases are shared with TRBD2. Germline V gene sequence: CDR1 KGHDR, CDR2 SFDVKD. The CDR3 sequence is 16 residues long. Unmatched junction bases numbered 9, after V lost 4 bases and J lost 7 bases. In DNA, the CDR3 is TGTGCCACCAGTGAGTCTACTAGCGGGGGATTACATACGCAGTATTTT. This encodes CATSESTSGGLHTQYF.

A few counts support this clone. This chain uses TRBV18 with TRBJ2-2; tentatively, D is TRBD2 (5 bases). Germline V gives CDR1 KGHSH, CDR2 LQKENI. V lost 4 bases and J lost 7, with 19 bases in between. The CDR3 covers 16 residues. As DNA, the CDR3 is TGTGCCAGCTCACAGGACTCTCCCCCGAATGGCGGGGAGCTGTTTTTT. It is translated as CASSQDSPPNGGELFF.

This rearrangement joins TRBV7-9 to TRBJ1-2, with D possibly TRBD1 on 6 matching bases. The germline V gene has CDR1 SEHNR and CDR2 FQNEAQ (reference sequence). This CDR3 contains 16 residues. Trimming left V 5 bases short and J 6 bases short, with 22 bases between. CDR3 in DNA: TGTGCCAGCAGCCCCCAGGGGTCAGGGGATAGCGATGGCTACACCTTC. Translation gives CASSPQGSGDSDGYTF.

V and J are TRBV30 and TRBJ2-1; the match to TRBD2 covers 10 bases. CDR1 and CDR2 from the germline V gene are GTSNPN and SVGIG (reference sequence). The CDR3 has 15 residues. Germline trimming cut 8 bases from V and 3 bases from J; bases unmatched to any gene: 10. For the CDR3, the DNA is TGTGCCGGGAATAGCGGGGGGACCGTCTACAATGAGCAGTTCTTC. This sequence encodes CAGNSGGTVYNEQFF.

This clone was seen a single time. The CDR3 loop reads CASSFGTSDEKLFF. Written as DNA, the CDR3 is TGTGCCAGCAGCTTCGGGACAAGCGATGAAAAACTGTTTTTT. V and J are TRBV5-6 and TRBJ1-4; TRBD1 is a possible D gene (6 bases). Germline-derived CDR1 and CDR2 are SGHDT and YYEEEE. The V end lost 2 bases, the J end lost 6 bases, and 11 bases lay between the germline ends. This CDR3 is 14 amino acids long.

The chain joins TRBV19 to TRBJ1-6; TRBD1 is a possible D gene (6 bases). Germline loops: CDR1 LNHDA, CDR2 SQIVND (reference sequence). Trimming stripped 7 bases from V and 0 bases from J, with 13 bases between. The CDR3 loop spans 16 amino acids. CDR3 residues: CASKGDGSSYNSPLHF. DNA of the CDR3: TGTGCCAGTAAGGGGGACGGCAGCTCCTATAATTCACCCCTCCACTTT.

This chain uses TRBV10-3 with TRBJ2-7, with D tentatively TRBD1 (6 bases). Germline V gene sequence: CDR1 ENHRY, CDR2 SYGVKD. The CDR3 runs to 13 residues. V gave up 6 bases and J gave up 3 bases, with 12 bases separating them. The CDR3 sequence: CAIRTDRSYEQYF. The CDR3 DNA reads as TGTGCCATCAGAACCGACAGGAGCTACGAGCAGTACTTC.

This chain's CDR3 is CASSPGGAASYEQYF. The CDR3 DNA sequence: TGCGCCAGCAGTCCCGGGGGGGCGGCCTCCTACGAGCAGTACTTC. The V call is TRBV5-1, the J call TRBJ2-7, with 8 bases matching TRBD2. The CDR3 extends over 15 amino acids. Germline V lookup: CDR1 SGHRS, CDR2 YFSETQ. V shed 5 bases, J shed 0 bases, and the junction held 7 bases outside the gene matches.

This clone was seen just once. The chain employs TRBV6-5 and TRBJ1-3; D not certain. This CDR3 has 14 amino acids. Looked up from germline, CDR1 is MNHEY and CDR2 is SVGAGI. Between the trimmed V and J ends, which lost 11 bases and 1 base, there was a span of 15 bases. The CDR3 sequence is CASAPTASGNTIYF. The CDR3 DNA reads TGTGCCTCCGCCCCCACAGCATCTGGAAACACCATATATTTT.

The chain recombines TRBV5-1 with TRBJ1-6; D is possibly TRBD1 (6 bases). Germline V gene lookup returns CDR1 SGHRS and CDR2 YFSETQ. V lost 3 bases and J 7 bases, leaving 14 bases between the germline ends. CDR3 length equals 15 residues. CDR3 residues: CASSWRGQDNSPLHF. The CDR3 DNA follows: TGCGCCAGCAGCTGGCGGGGGCAGGACAATTCACCCCTCCACTTT.